These 30 T cell receptor beta chains share one sample of origin, sequenced in a study of blood T cell repertoires in COVID-19. Sequencing used immunoSEQ multiplex PCR; TCRdb keeps in-frame clones, though not all of them. The table has under 300,000 clones, around nine tenths seen once. Sample: PBMCs or T cells enriched from blood (not recorded which). The receptors were sampled from a woman between 45 and 60 years old who had recovered from COVID-19.

The V and J genes are TRBV30 and TRBJ2-2; 10 nucleotides agree with TRBD2. The V segment lost 3 bases and the J segment 5 bases; nucleotides outside the gene matches: 6. Looked up from germline, CDR1 is GTSNPN and CDR2 is SVGIG (reference sequence). CDR3 length equals 15 residues. The CDR3 nucleotides read TGTGCCTGGAGCTCACTAGCGGGGACTACCGGGGAGCTGTTTTTT. Protein: CAWSSLAGTTGELFF.

V usage is TRBV24-1 and J usage is TRBJ2-7; D is possibly TRBD2 (6 bases). CDR1 is KGHDR, CDR2 SFDVKD, per germline. The CDR3 totals 11 residues. Deletions cut 8 bases from V and 7 bases from J, with 11 bases between. The CDR3 is CATTRAGEQYF. The CDR3 nucleotides read TGTGCCACCACCCGCGCGGGGGAGCAGTACTTC.

This chain joins TRBV10-3 and TRBJ1-1, with a weak D call TRBD1 (5 bases). The CDR3 consists of 11 residues. The germline V gene has CDR1 ENHRY and CDR2 SYGVKD. Trimming removed 11 bases from V and 1 base from J, with 8 bases in between. CDR3 loop: CASGQNTEAFF. Here the CDR3 DNA reads TGTGCCTCTGGACAGAACACTGAAGCTTTCTTT.

The chain joins TRBV25-1 to TRBJ2-1; TRBD2 agrees at 8 bases. The ends lost 3 bases at V and 8 bases at J; junction bases unmatched: 9. The germline V gene encodes CDR1 MGHDK and CDR2 SYGVNS. The length of the CDR3 is 15 residues. The CDR3 spells CASSDLSSGFDEQFF. The DNA for the CDR3 is TGTGCCAGCAGTGACTTGTCTAGCGGGTTCGATGAGCAGTTCTTC.

This sequence joins TRBV28 and TRBJ2-2; 13 positions match TRBD2. With 6 bases clipped from V and 5 bases from J, the junction kept 3 bases outside the gene matches. Germline CDR1 is MDHEN and CDR2 is SYDVKM. This CDR3 comprises 15 residues. CDR3 nucleotides: TGTGCCAGCAGGACACTAGCGGGAGGGACCGGGGAGCTGTTTTTT. Protein sequence: CASRTLAGGTGELFF.

The gene calls are TRBV28 and TRBJ1-1; D perhaps matches TRBD1 (5 bases). V gave up 5 bases and J gave up 12 bases, with 22 bases separating them. The CDR3 has 14 residues. Germline V gene data show CDR1 as MDHEN and CDR2 as SYDVKM. CDR3 loop: CASSGPGLGGLTFF. The CDR3 bases are TGTGCCAGCAGTGGACCGGGACTCGGGGGATTGACTTTCTTT. The variable domain in full, with the rest retrieved from reference TRBV28 and TRBJ1-1, is DVKVTQSSRYLVKRTGEKVFLECVQDMDHENMFWYRQDPGLGLRLIYFSYDVKMKEKGDIPEGYSVSREKKERFSLILESASTNQTSMYLCASSGPGLGGLTFFGQGTRLTVV.

The J gene is TRBJ2-2, the V gene TRBV5-5; a weak D match, TRBD1 (5 bases). Trimming took off 5 bases at V and 4 bases at J, with 18 bases between the two ends. This CDR3 has 16 amino acids. Looked up from germline, CDR1 is SGHKS and CDR2 is YYEKEE (reference sequence). For the CDR3, the DNA is TGTGCCAGCAGTCCCCGGGCTGGGGCAGTCACCGGGGAGCTGTTTTTT. It specifies CASSPRAGAVTGELFF.

This chain connects TRBV27 to TRBJ2-1, with TRBD2 as a possible D gene (5 bases). CDR1 and CDR2 (germline): MNHEY, SMNVEV (reference sequence). This CDR3 comprises 15 residues. Trimming stripped 3 bases from V and 7 bases from J, with 16 bases between. CDR3 sequence (DNA): TGTGCCAGCAGTTTGGGATGGGAGAGCGGTAATGAGCAGTTCTTC. Protein sequence: CASSLGWESGNEQFF.

The chain couples TRBV12-3 or TRBV12-4 to TRBJ1-5; D remains ambiguous. This CDR3 spans 13 amino acids. Trimming removed 6 bases at V and 0 bases at J, with 6 bases between. The DNA for the CDR3 is TGTGCCAGCAGGCAGTTTAGCAATCAGCCCCAGCATTTT. Translated, it gives CASRQFSNQPQHF.

The chain has TRBV4-2 and TRBJ2-1; 8 bases fit TRBD2. CDR1 is LGHNA, CDR2 YNFKEQ, per germline. The CDR3 is made up of 15 amino acids. J gave up 5 bases and V 4 bases, and 7 bases lay outside the gene matches. CDR3 sequence: CASSLGGGRNNEQFF. CDR3 nucleotides: TGTGCCAGCAGCCTGGGGGGCGGGAGGAACAATGAGCAGTTCTTC.

The chain recombines TRBV29-1 with TRBJ2-1; D possibly corresponds to TRBD2 (6 bases). The CDR3 runs to 14 residues. The V and J ends lost 4 bases and 6 bases respectively, with 16 bases between them. Germline CDR1 and CDR2: SQVTM and ANQGSEA. The CDR3 loop reads CSVAGEVRSNEQFF. Written as DNA, the CDR3 is TGCAGCGTTGCGGGAGAGGTCCGGTCCAATGAGCAGTTCTTC.

The V call is TRBV7-2, the J call TRBJ2-3; 11 bases are a match to TRBD2. CDR1 and CDR2 from the germline V gene are SGHTA and FQGNSA. The CDR3 sequence is 15 residues long. V lost 5 bases, J lost 4 bases, and 5 bases stayed unmatched. CDR3 loop: CASSPGTSGADTQYF. CDR3 bases: TGTGCCAGCAGCCCCGGGACTAGCGGTGCAGATACGCAGTATTTT.

The chain employs TRBV11-3 and TRBJ2-7; 7 nucleotides match TRBD1. V shed 5 bases, J shed 6 bases, and the junction held 16 bases outside the gene matches. This CDR3 is built from 16 residues. CDR1 and CDR2 (germline): SGHNT, YENEEA. The CDR3 spells CASSAGSTGTEPEQYF. In DNA form, the CDR3 reads TGTGCCAGCAGCGCAGGGTCGACCGGGACAGAACCCGAGCAGTACTTC.

This sequence joins TRBV2 and TRBJ1-4, with D possibly being TRBD1 (6 bases). The CDR3 consists of 14 residues. Germline assignment: CDR1 SNHLY and CDR2 FYNNEI. Trimming left V 5 bases short and J 1 base short, with 8 bases between. The CDR3 DNA sequence: TGTGCCAGCAGTCTACAGGGAACTAATGAAAAACTGTTTTTT. This gives the protein CASSLQGTNEKLFF.

This chain connects TRBV7-3 to TRBJ2-1; 8 nucleotides match TRBD2. After removal of 2 bases from V and 6 bases from J, the junction contained 3 bases not matched to a gene. The CDR3 contains 14 residues. CDR1 SGHTA and CDR2 FQGTGA come from the germline V gene. The CDR3 spells CASSLSGLGNEQFF. The CDR3 nucleotides are TGTGCCAGCAGCTTATCGGGACTAGGCAATGAGCAGTTCTTC.

The genes are TRBV18 and TRBJ2-5, with TRBD2 identical over 10 bases. With V trimmed by 4 bases and J by 5 bases, 4 bases remained unmatched. Per germline, CDR1 KGHSH and CDR2 LQKENI. The length of the CDR3 is 14 residues. The CDR3 spells CASSQEAGGETQYF. Here the CDR3 DNA reads TGTGCCAGCTCACAAGAAGCGGGAGGGGAGACCCAGTACTTC.

V gene TRBV5-1 combines with J gene TRBJ1-3, with D perhaps TRBD1 (5 bases). Germline V CDR1 and CDR2: SGHRS, YFSETQ. There are 15 residues in the CDR3. V was shortened by 3 bases and J by 0 bases, with 10 bases between the two germline ends. CDR3 amino acids: CASSSTVPSGNTIYF. The CDR3 nucleotides read TGCGCCAGCAGCTCGACAGTCCCCTCTGGAAACACCATATATTTT.

The chain links TRBV27 to TRBJ2-3; possibly TRBD1 for D (6 bases). The CDR3 sequence is 14 residues long. Trimming pared 6 bases from V and 4 bases from J, leaving 14 bases between. Germline V gene sequence: CDR1 MNHEY, CDR2 SMNVEV (reference sequence). CDR3 sequence: CASRRRGLADTQYF. The CDR3 region has the DNA TGTGCCAGCAGACGCAGGGGTTTGGCAGATACGCAGTATTTT.

The V call is TRBV6-5, the J call TRBJ1-4; 9 bases are a match to TRBD1. V shed 6 bases and J 8 bases; nucleotides not matched to a gene: 7. The CDR3 runs to 14 residues. Germline values: CDR1 MNHEY, CDR2 SVGAGI. The CDR3 region has the DNA TGTGCCAGCAGCCGCGCCGGGACAGGGGAAAAACTGTTTTTT. Translation gives CASSRAGTGEKLFF.

The chain joins TRBV7-9 to TRBJ2-1; possibly TRBD1 for D (7 bases). CDR3 length: 19 residues. Between the trimmed V and J ends, which lost 1 base and 6 bases, there was a span of 25 bases. The germline V gene has CDR1 SEHNR and CDR2 FQNEAQ (reference sequence). The CDR3 here is CASSLDGFDRVGGSNEQFF. The CDR3 region has the DNA TGTGCCAGCAGCTTAGACGGATTCGACAGGGTCGGGGGTAGCAATGAGCAGTTCTTC.

Points on this clone: This specimen includes other DNA sequences encoding the same CDR3. The J gene is TRBJ1-1, the V gene TRBV9; weak D call: TRBD1 (6 bases). Trimming stripped 4 bases from V and 1 base from J, with 14 bases between. The CDR3 runs to 15 residues. Germline loops: CDR1 SGDLS, CDR2 YYNGEE. The DNA of the CDR3 is TGTGCCAGCAGCAAGAGGGGGACGGGGAACACTGAAGCTTTCTTT. Its translation: CASSKRGTGNTEAFF.

J is TRBJ1-3 and V is TRBV3-1 (or the pseudogene TRBV3-2), with TRBD1 identical over 8 bases. Germline values: CDR1 LGHDT, CDR2 YNNKEL (reference sequence). The CDR3 has 18 amino acids. V dropped 1 base and J dropped 2; count of bases not matched to a gene: 10. The CDR3 DNA sequence: TGTGCCAGCAGCCAAGGACAGGGGTCACCTTGGGCTGGAAACACCATATATTTT. It is translated as CASSQGQGSPWAGNTIYF.

The chain combines TRBV5-4 with TRBJ2-2, with a tentative D call TRBD2 (6 bases). Trimming shortened V by 4 bases and J by 0 bases, and 13 bases separated the two germline ends. The CDR3 has 16 residues. Germline CDR1 and CDR2: SGHNT and YYREEE (reference sequence). The CDR3 coding sequence is TGTGCCAGCAGCCCGGAGGGGCCCCCGAACACCGGGGAGCTGTTTTTT. This gives the protein CASSPEGPPNTGELFF. Full variable domain (remainder filled in from reference TRBV5-4 and TRBJ2-2): ETGVTQSPTHLIKTRGQQVTLRCSSQSGHNTVSWYQQALGQGPQFIFQYYREEENGRGNFPPRFSGLQFPNYSSELNVNALELDDSALYLCASSPEGPPNTGELFFGEGSRLTVL.

This clone was seen only once. This chain connects TRBV21-1 to TRBJ2-3; the D call TRBD2 from the table was never checked on the DNA. TRBV21-1 is given as a pseudogene. The CDR3 runs 18 residues. The chain's CDR3 is CASSKVALAGGEGDTQYF. The CDR3 nucleotides read TGTGCCAGCAGCAAAGTTGCACTAGCGGGAGGGGAGGGAGATACGCAGTATTTT.

The gene calls are TRBV30 and TRBJ1-2; 7 positions agree with TRBD1. V shed 0 bases, J shed 4 bases, and the junction held 5 bases outside the gene matches. This CDR3 is built from 14 residues. Germline assignment: CDR1 GTSNPN and CDR2 SVGIG (reference sequence). CDR3 sequence: CAWSVYRDSYGYTF. CDR3 DNA sequence: TGTGCCTGGAGTGTATACAGGGACAGCTATGGCTACACCTTC.

Worth noting for this clone: Other nucleotide sequences in the sample specify the same CDR3. This rearrangement joins TRBV27 to TRBJ1-2; D remains ambiguous. V dropped 3 bases and J dropped 3 bases, with 8 bases sitting between them. CDR1 is MNHEY, CDR2 SMNVEV, per germline (reference sequence). The CDR3 contains 13 residues. Written as DNA, the CDR3 is TGTGCCAGCAGTTTGTCCGGGGACTATGGCTACACCTTC. This translates into CASSLSGDYGYTF.

The V gene is TRBV11-2, the J gene TRBJ2-2; TRBD2 matches 9 bases. The germline gives CDR1 SGHAT, CDR2 FQNNGV. The CDR3 runs 16 residues. V lost 2 bases to trimming and J lost 5 bases; unmatched junction nucleotides: 6. DNA of the CDR3: TGTGCCAGCAGCTTAATGGCGGGAGGGTATACCGGGGAGCTGTTTTTT. Protein: CASSLMAGGYTGELFF.

The sample holds a few counts of this clone. J is TRBJ1-5 and V is TRBV19; 9 bases line up with TRBD1. This CDR3 contains 13 residues. Germline CDR1 LNHDA, CDR2 SQIVND (reference sequence). With V trimmed by 5 bases and J by 6 bases, 2 bases remained unmatched. CDR3 sequence: CASSPQGAQPQHF. CDR3 nucleotides: TGTGCCAGTAGTCCACAGGGGGCTCAGCCCCAGCATTTT.

This chain connects TRBV21-1 to TRBJ2-5; the DNA was not used to check the table's D call, TRBD1. TRBV21-1 counts as a pseudogene. There are 15 residues in the CDR3. The CDR3 region is CASSNSPDSNETQYF. The CDR3 nucleotides read TGTGCCAGCAGCAACAGCCCGGACAGTAATGAGACCCAGTACTTC.

The rearrangement uses TRBV7-9 and TRBJ1-3; D is unresolved. The germline V and J ends were trimmed by 5 bases and 2 bases, with 10 bases remaining between them. CDR1 is SEHNR and CDR2 is FQNEAQ in the germline V gene (reference sequence). The CDR3 spans 14 residues. For the CDR3, the DNA is TGTGCCAGCAGCCCCGGGAAGGCTGGAAACACCATATATTTT. Protein sequence: CASSPGKAGNTIYF.